Below are 25 T cell receptor beta chains sequenced from a single sample in a study of T cell clonotyping in hematopoietic cell transplantation (dated by TCRdb to the early 2020s). The method behind the library was the immunoSEQ multiplex PCR assay. The clones in this table, taken by TCRdb from immuneACCESS, are in-frame only. Not every clone is retained; where verified, under half of the shortfall comes from an unresolved V gene, and the cause of the rest is unknown. The sample table lists about 20,000 clones, under 90% of them with a count of one. The ten top clones hold 3.7% of the sample. The time point label, as the study defines it: recipient sample about 28 days before transplant, after cytoreduction. The specimen comprised peripheral blood mononuclear cells, sampled before stem cell transplant. These TCRs come from a man younger than 35 with biphenotypic leukemia. Some clones in this sample may be carry-over from other donors' samples.

This rearrangement joins TRBV7-3 to TRBJ2-3; TRBD2 aligns across 9 bases. J was trimmed by 6 bases and V by 3 bases; bases with no gene match: 10. The CDR3 has 16 amino acids. Germline V gene sequence: CDR1 SGHTA, CDR2 FQGTGA. The CDR3 spells CASSFYGGGVTDTQYF. As DNA, the CDR3 is TGTGCCAGCAGCTTCTACGGCGGGGGGGTAACGGATACGCAGTATTTT.

The table lists this clone with a count of one. The chain combines TRBV6-1 with TRBJ1-2; 7 bases fit TRBD1. V shed 6 bases and J 4 bases; nucleotides not matched to a gene: 8. This CDR3 spans 14 amino acids. Germline CDR1 and CDR2: MNHNS and SASEGT. CDR3 residues: CASRDKTGRYGYTF. The CDR3 DNA follows: TGTGCCAGCAGGGACAAGACAGGGCGCTATGGCTACACCTTC.

The chain couples TRBV6-1 to TRBJ2-2, with no clear D. Germline V lookup: CDR1 MNHNS, CDR2 SASEGT. This CDR3 has 13 residues. Trimming took off 4 bases at V and 9 bases at J, with 12 bases between the two ends. CDR3 residues: CASSGSGVRELFF. Here the CDR3 DNA reads TGTGCCAGCAGTGGATCCGGTGTCCGGGAGCTGTTTTTT.

This CDR3 is CASGSWGDSNYGYTF. For the CDR3, the DNA is TGTGCCAGCGGCTCTTGGGGGGACTCTAACTATGGCTACACCTTC. The V and J genes are TRBV27 and TRBJ1-2, with a weak D call TRBD1 (5 bases). The CDR3 sequence is 15 residues long. The germline V gene has CDR1 MNHEY and CDR2 SMNVEV (reference sequence). V gave up 8 bases and J gave up 0 bases, with 16 bases separating them.

The CDR3 loop is CAWTGVGGGYTF. The CDR3 DNA sequence: TGTGCCTGGACGGGGGTTGGCGGTGGCTACACCTTC. The V gene is TRBV30, the J gene TRBJ1-2; TRBD1 might be the D (5 bases). This CDR3 has 12 amino acids. Deletions cut 4 bases from V and 7 bases from J, with 13 bases between. The germline gives CDR1 GTSNPN, CDR2 SVGIG (reference sequence).

The rearrangement links TRBV5-8 to TRBJ1-5, with D perhaps TRBD1 (5 bases). Trimming left V 2 bases short and J 0 bases short, with 9 bases between. The CDR3 is made up of 15 amino acids. Germline loops: CDR1 SGHTS, CDR2 YDEGEE. CDR3 bases: TGTGCCAGCAGCTTCGGAGGGGATAGCAATCAGCCCCAGCATTTT. It specifies CASSFGGDSNQPQHF. The variable domain in full, with the rest retrieved from reference TRBV5-8 and TRBJ1-5, is EAGVTQSPTHLIKTRGQQATLRCSPISGHTSVYWYQQALGLGLQFLLWYDEGEERNRGNFPPRFSGRQFPNYSSELNVNALELEDSALYLCASSFGGDSNQPQHFGDGTRLSIL.

The chain has TRBV5-4 and TRBJ1-2; TRBD1 matches 7 bases. The V gene's germline CDR1 is SGHNT and CDR2 YYREEE (reference sequence). The ends lost 0 bases at V and 8 bases at J; junction bases unmatched: 7. The CDR3 is made up of 14 amino acids. The CDR3 DNA is TGTGCCAGCAGCTTGGAATCAGGGGGTAGAGGCTACACCTTC. This translates into CASSLESGGRGYTF.

This rearrangement joins TRBV30 to TRBJ2-2; weak D call: TRBD1 (6 bases). The CDR3 sequence is 20 residues long. Trimming stripped 0 bases from V and 1 base from J, with 24 bases between. The germline V gene encodes CDR1 GTSNPN and CDR2 SVGIG (reference sequence). In DNA form, the CDR3 reads TGTGCCTGGAGTGTACTAACAGGGTGGTCGACTACCATGAACACCGGGGAGCTGTTTTTT. It codes for CAWSVLTGWSTTMNTGELFF.

This chain uses TRBV27 with TRBJ1-3; D is unresolved. In germline, CDR1 is MNHEY, CDR2 SMNVEV (reference sequence). Trimming took 5 bases from V and 0 from J, leaving 11 bases between them. This CDR3 is built from 15 residues. This chain's CDR3 is CASSTLPLSGNTIYF. CDR3 DNA sequence: TGTGCCAGCAGTACACTTCCACTCTCTGGAAACACCATATATTTT.

CDR3 protein: CASRDTGTALDAFF. CDR3 bases: TGTGCCAGCAGGGATACCGGGACAGCCCTGGATGCTTTCTTT. V is TRBV27 and J is TRBJ1-1; 7 bases line up with TRBD1. The CDR3 runs to 14 residues. Germline V gives CDR1 MNHEY, CDR2 SMNVEV (reference sequence). The V segment lost 6 bases and the J segment 11 bases; nucleotides outside the gene matches: 15.

The rearrangement uses TRBV2 and TRBJ1-3; TRBD1 matches at 7 bases. Germline loops: CDR1 SNHLY, CDR2 FYNNEI. With 9 bases clipped from V and 0 bases from J, the junction kept 5 bases outside the gene matches. The CDR3 loop spans 14 amino acids. This chain's CDR3 is CARTTGDSGNTIYF. DNA of the CDR3: TGTGCCAGGACAACAGGGGACTCTGGAAACACCATATATTTT.

V gene TRBV27 combines with J gene TRBJ2-3; D is unclear. Germline V gene sequence: CDR1 MNHEY, CDR2 SMNVEV (reference sequence). The germline V and J ends were trimmed by 4 bases and 4 bases, with 9 bases remaining between them. The CDR3 loop spans 13 amino acids. The CDR3 sequence is CASSSFLPDTQYF. In DNA form, the CDR3 reads TGTGCCAGCAGTTCCTTCTTACCAGATACGCAGTATTTT.

The chain combines TRBV5-5 with TRBJ2-5; 8 bases are a match to TRBD1. Germline trimming cut 3 bases from V and 4 bases from J; bases unmatched to any gene: 5. This CDR3 has 14 residues. Germline V gene sequence: CDR1 SGHKS, CDR2 YYEKEE (reference sequence). DNA for the CDR3: TGTGCCAGCAGCTCAACACAGGGGGGAGAGACCCAGTACTTC. It codes for CASSSTQGGETQYF.

There are a few counts of this clone. This chain uses TRBV19 with TRBJ1-5, with D possibly matching TRBD1 (6 bases). The germline V and J ends were trimmed by 7 bases and 2 bases, with 15 bases remaining between them. The CDR3 runs 15 residues. Germline V gene data show CDR1 as LNHDA and CDR2 as SQIVND (reference sequence). The chain's CDR3 is CASNTAGEGNQPQHF. In DNA form, the CDR3 reads TGTGCCAGTAATACCGCAGGGGAGGGCAATCAGCCCCAGCATTTT.

The chain is built from TRBV6-1 and TRBJ2-1, with 10 bases that match TRBD2. The germline gives CDR1 MNHNS, CDR2 SASEGT. Unmatched junction bases numbered 8, after V lost 5 bases and J lost 7 bases. CDR3 length: 15 amino acids. The CDR3 loop reads CASSPRTSGLNEQFF. DNA of the CDR3: TGTGCCAGCAGTCCTCGGACTAGCGGTTTGAATGAGCAGTTCTTC.

A remark on this clone: Sequence at one end of the junction differs from germline and may be a read error. The rearrangement links TRBV7-7 to TRBJ2-3, with D hard to call. The CDR3 spans 14 residues. The germline CDR1 and CDR2 sequences are SSHAT and FNYEAQ (reference sequence). CDR3 loop: CASSPGPSTDTQYF. CDR3 sequence (DNA): TGTGCTAGCAGCCCGGGTCCTTCCACAGATACGCAGTATTTT.

The rearrangement uses TRBV15 and TRBJ1-5, with D hard to call. The CDR3 is made up of 15 amino acids. V lost 0 bases to trimming and J lost 9 bases, with 15 bases between them. Germline lookup yields CDR1 LNHNV and CDR2 YYDKDF (reference sequence). The CDR3 is CATSRENPNQLPQHF. The CDR3 DNA reads TGTGCCACCAGCAGAGAAAACCCTAACCAGTTGCCCCAGCATTTT.

The chain employs TRBV11-3 and TRBJ2-5, with 8 bases that match TRBD1. This CDR3 spans 16 amino acids. Germline CDR1 SGHNT, CDR2 YENEEA. Trimming took 6 bases from V and 1 from J; bases not matched to a gene: 10. This chain's CDR3 is CASRQRPDRGQETQYF. The CDR3 nucleotides are TGTGCCAGCAGACAGAGACCCGACAGGGGCCAAGAGACCCAGTACTTC.

The rearrangement joins TRBV4-3 to TRBJ1-3; 7 nucleotides match TRBD1. Germline CDR1 reads LGHNA; CDR2 reads YSLEER. V lost 0 bases, J lost 0 bases, and 2 bases stayed unmatched. CDR3 length equals 16 residues. The CDR3 coding sequence is TGCGCCAGCAGCCAAGACCGGGACAGCTCTGGAAACACCATATATTTT. This codes for CASSQDRDSSGNTIYF.

This clone appeared once. The V call is TRBV5-5, the J call TRBJ1-2; possibly TRBD1 for D (5 bases). Germline assignment: CDR1 SGHKS and CDR2 YYEKEE (reference sequence). CDR3 length equals 15 residues. Trimming pared 2 bases from V and 4 bases from J, leaving 15 bases between. CDR3 amino acids: CASSFSGGSLYGYTF. CDR3 nucleotides: TGTGCCAGCAGCTTCTCCGGGGGGTCCCTCTATGGCTACACCTTC. The variable domain in full, with the rest retrieved from reference TRBV5-5 and TRBJ1-2, is DAGVTQSPTHLIKTRGQQVTLRCSPISGHKSVSWYQQVLGQGPQFIFQYYEKEERGRGNFPDRFSARQFPNYSSELNVNALLLGDSALYLCASSFSGGSLYGYTFGSGTRLTVV.

The chain couples TRBV6-1 to TRBJ1-2; D is uncertain. The germline V gene has CDR1 MNHNS and CDR2 SASEGT. This CDR3 comprises 13 residues. V was clipped by 9 bases and J by 0 bases, with 11 bases between them. The CDR3 coding sequence is TGTGCCAGTTTATTGTCGGCTAACTATGGCTACACCTTC. Translation gives CASLLSANYGYTF.

The chain couples TRBV13 to TRBJ2-7, with D tentatively TRBD2 (6 bases). Germline V gene data show CDR1 as PRHDT and CDR2 as FYEKMQ (reference sequence). Trimming removed 1 base at V and 5 bases at J, with 12 bases between. The CDR3 loop spans 14 amino acids. Here the CDR3 DNA reads TGTGCCAGCAGCTTAGATGGGAGGTCCCACGAGCAGTACTTC. It translates to CASSLDGRSHEQYF.

This clone was seen only a few times. The gene calls are TRBV20-1 and TRBJ2-1, with a tentative D call TRBD2 (6 bases). The CDR3 is 10 residues long. V shed 6 bases and J shed 13 bases, with 13 bases lying between them. CDR1 and CDR2 from the germline V gene are DFQATT and SNEGSKA (reference sequence). CDR3 nucleotides: TGCAGTGCGGGAGGCGCCCAACAGTTCTTC. Residues: CSAGGAQQFF.

The rearrangement joins TRBV5-1 to TRBJ2-7; the D is unclear. The CDR3 is 14 residues long. Germline values: CDR1 SGHRS, CDR2 YFSETQ. With 0 bases removed from V and 5 bases from J, the gap between germline ends came to 12 bases. The CDR3 DNA sequence: TGCGCCAGCAGCTTGGTGGCTGGACCCGACGAGCAGTACTTC. Translating it yields CASSLVAGPDEQYF.

This clone was observed once. The chain uses TRBV7-2 and TRBJ2-3; 11 bases line up with TRBD2. J gave up 6 bases and V 1 base, and 3 bases lay outside the gene matches. Germline CDR1 reads SGHTA; CDR2 reads FQGNSA. This CDR3 is 15 amino acids long. This CDR3 reads CASSLGGLAVDTQYF. As DNA, the CDR3 is TGTGCCAGCAGCTTAGGGGGACTAGCGGTTGATACGCAGTATTTT.